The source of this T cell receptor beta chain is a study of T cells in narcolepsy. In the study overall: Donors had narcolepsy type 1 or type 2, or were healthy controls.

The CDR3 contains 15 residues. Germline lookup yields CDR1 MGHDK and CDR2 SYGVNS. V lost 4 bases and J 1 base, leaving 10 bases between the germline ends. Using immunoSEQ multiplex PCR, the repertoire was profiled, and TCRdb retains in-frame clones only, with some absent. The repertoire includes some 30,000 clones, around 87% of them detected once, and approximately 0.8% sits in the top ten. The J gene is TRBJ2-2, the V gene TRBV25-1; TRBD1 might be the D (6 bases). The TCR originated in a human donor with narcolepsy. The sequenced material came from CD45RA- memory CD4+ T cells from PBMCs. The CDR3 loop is CASSGDNLNTGELFF. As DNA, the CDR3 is TGTGCCAGCAGTGGGGACAATTTGAACACCGGGGAGCTGTTTTTT.